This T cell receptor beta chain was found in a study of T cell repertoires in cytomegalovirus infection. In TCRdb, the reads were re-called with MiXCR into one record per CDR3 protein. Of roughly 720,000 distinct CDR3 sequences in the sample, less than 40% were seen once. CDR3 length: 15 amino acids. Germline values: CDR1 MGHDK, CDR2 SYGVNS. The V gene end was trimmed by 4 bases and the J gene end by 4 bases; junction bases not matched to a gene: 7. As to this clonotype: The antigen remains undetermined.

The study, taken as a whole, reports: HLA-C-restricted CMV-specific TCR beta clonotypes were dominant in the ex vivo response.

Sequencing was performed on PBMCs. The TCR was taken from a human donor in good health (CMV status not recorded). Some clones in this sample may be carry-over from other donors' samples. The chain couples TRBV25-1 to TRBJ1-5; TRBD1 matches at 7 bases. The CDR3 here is CASSGRTGSNQPQHF. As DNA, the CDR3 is TGTGCCAGCAGTGGCCGGACAGGTTCTAATCAGCCCCAGCATTTT.